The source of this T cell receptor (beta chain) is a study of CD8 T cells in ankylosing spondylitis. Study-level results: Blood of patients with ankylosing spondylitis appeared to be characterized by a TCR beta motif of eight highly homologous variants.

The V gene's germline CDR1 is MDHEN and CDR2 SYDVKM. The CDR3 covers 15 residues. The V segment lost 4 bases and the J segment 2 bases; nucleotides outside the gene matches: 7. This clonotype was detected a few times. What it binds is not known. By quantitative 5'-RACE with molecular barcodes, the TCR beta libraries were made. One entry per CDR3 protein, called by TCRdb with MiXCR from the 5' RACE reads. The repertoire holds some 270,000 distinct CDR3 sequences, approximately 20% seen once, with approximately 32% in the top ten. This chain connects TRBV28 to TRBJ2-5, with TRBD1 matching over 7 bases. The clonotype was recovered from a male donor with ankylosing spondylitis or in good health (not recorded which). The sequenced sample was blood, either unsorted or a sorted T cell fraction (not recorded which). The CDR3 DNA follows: TGTGCCAGCAGTTCACCCCGGACAGGACAAGAGACCCAGTACTTC. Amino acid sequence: CASSSPRTGQETQYF.